This T cell receptor beta chain derives from a study of siplizumab effects on memory and regulatory T cells. Regarding the study as a whole: Alloreactive clones mapping to unstimulated subsets formed only a minor fraction.

The V end lost 5 bases, the J end lost 0 bases, and 4 bases lay between the germline ends. Per germline, CDR1 MGHDK and CDR2 SYGVNS. This CDR3 has 13 residues. In the case of this clone: The antigen remains undetermined.

Produced via immunoSEQ multiplex PCR; TCRdb's table is partial and in-frame only. The repertoire holds 55,000 to 70,000 clones, approximately 93% seen once, with approximately 38% in the top ten. Material: CD8+ T cells sorted from blood. J is TRBJ2-2 and V is TRBV25-1; D ambiguous. The receptor was isolated from a human donor in good health. CDR3 sequence reads: CASSFANTGELFF. The CDR3 coding sequence is TGTGCCAGCAGTTTCGCGAACACCGGGGAGCTGTTTTTT.